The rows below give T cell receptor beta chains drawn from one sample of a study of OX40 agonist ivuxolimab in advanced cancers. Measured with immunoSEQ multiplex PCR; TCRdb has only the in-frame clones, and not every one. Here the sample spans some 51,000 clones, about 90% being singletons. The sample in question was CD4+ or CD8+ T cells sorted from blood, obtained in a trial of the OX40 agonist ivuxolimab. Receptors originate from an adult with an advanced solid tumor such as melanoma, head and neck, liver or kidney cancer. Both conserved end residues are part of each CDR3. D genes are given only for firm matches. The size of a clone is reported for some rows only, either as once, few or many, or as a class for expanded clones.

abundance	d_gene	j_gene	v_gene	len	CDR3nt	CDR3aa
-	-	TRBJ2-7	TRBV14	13	TGTGCCAGCAGCGTACAGGGAACCTACGAGCAGTACTTC	CASSVQGTYEQYF
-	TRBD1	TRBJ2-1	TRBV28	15	TGTGCCAGCAGCCTACAGGGGGGAGTCCACAATGAGCAGTTCTTC	CASSLQGGVHNEQFF
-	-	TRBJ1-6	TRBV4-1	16	TGCGCCAGCAGCCCGATTATCGGGCCGGACAATTCACCCCTCCACTTT	CASSPIIGPDNSPLHF
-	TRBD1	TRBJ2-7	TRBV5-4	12	TGTGCCACCCTGGGACAGGGAGGTGAGCAGTACTTC	CATLGQGGEQYF
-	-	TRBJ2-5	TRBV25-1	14	TGTGCCAGCAGTGTTGGGGGGGGCCAGGAGACCCAGTACTTC	CASSVGGGQETQYF
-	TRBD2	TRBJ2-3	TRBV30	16	TGTGCCTGGAGTTTAGGGACTAACCCTAGCACAGATACGCAGTATTTT	CAWSLGTNPSTDTQYF
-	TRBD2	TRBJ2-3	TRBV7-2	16	TGTGCCAGCAGCCCCGTAGCGGGGGGGCGGGCAGATACGCAGTATTTT	CASSPVAGGRADTQYF
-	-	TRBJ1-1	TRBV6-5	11	TGTGCCTCCTATCTGGGGGTCGAAGCTTTCTTT	CASYLGVEAFF
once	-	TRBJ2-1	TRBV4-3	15	TGCGCCAGCAGCCAACAGACAGACGCCTACAATGAGCAGTTCTTC	CASSQQTDAYNEQFF
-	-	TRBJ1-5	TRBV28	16	TGTGCCAGCAGTTTTTGGGGGGTGGTGGGCAATCAGCCCCAGCATTTT	CASSFWGVVGNQPQHF
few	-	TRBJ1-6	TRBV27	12	TGTGCCAGCAGACTCTGGGGAGGACCCCTCCACTTT	CASRLWGGPLHF
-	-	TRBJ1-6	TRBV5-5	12	TGTGCCAGCAGCTTGGATGATTCACCCCTCCACTTT	CASSLDDSPLHF
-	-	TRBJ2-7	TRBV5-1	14	TGCGCCAGCAGCCCGGGTCCCTCAGCTGACGAGCAGTACTTC	CASSPGPSADEQYF
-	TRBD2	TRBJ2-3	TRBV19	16	TGTGCCAGTAGTATGGGGAGCGGGGCTAGCACAGATACGCAGTATTTT	CASSMGSGASTDTQYF
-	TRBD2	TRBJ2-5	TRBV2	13	TGTGCCAGCTGGACTAGCGGGGGGGAGACCCAGTACTTC	CASWTSGGETQYF
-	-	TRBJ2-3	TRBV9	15	TGTGCCAGCAGCGTAGTAGGAATAGCCGCGGATACGCAGTATTTT	CASSVVGIAADTQYF
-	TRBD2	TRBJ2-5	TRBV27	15	TGTGCCAGCAGTTTAATAGGCGGGGGGGGAGAGACCCAGTACTTC	CASSLIGGGGETQYF
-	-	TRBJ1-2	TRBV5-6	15	TGTGCCAGCAGCTTGGCACTAGAAGAAACCTATGGCTACACCTTC	CASSLALEETYGYTF
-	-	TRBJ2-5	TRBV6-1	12	TGTGCCAGCAGTGAAACAGGGGAGACCCAGTACTTC	CASSETGETQYF
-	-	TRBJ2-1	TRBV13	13	TGTGCCAGCAGCTTAAGGGCACACAATGAGCAGTTCTTC	CASSLRAHNEQFF
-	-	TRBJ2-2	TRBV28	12	TGTGCCAGCAGTCCCAACCCCGGGGAGCTGTTTTTT	CASSPNPGELFF
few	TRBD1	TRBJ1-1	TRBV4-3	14	TGCGCCAGCAGCCCCGGGACAGGGGCTGTCGAAGCTTTCTTT	CASSPGTGAVEAFF
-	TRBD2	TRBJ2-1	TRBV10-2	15	TGCGCCAGCAGTGAAACTAGCGGGGGGGCGGGTGAGCAGTTCTTC	CASSETSGGAGEQFF
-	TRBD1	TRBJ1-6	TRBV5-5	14	TGTGCCAGCAGCCCGGACAGGGTTAATTCACCCCTCCACTTT	CASSPDRVNSPLHF
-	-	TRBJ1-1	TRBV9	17	TGTGCCAGCAGCGCCTCGAGTTCAAGGGCCGGGTACACTGAAGCTTTCTTT	CASSASSSRAGYTEAFF
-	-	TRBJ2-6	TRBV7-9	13	TGTGCCAGCAGCTTAGCTGGGGCCAACGTCCTGACTTTC	CASSLAGANVLTF
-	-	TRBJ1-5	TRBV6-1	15	TGTGCCAGCATGAACCCGGGACCTCGGGGTGAGCCCCAGCATTTT	CASMNPGPRGEPQHF
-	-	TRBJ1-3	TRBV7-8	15	TGTGCCACCATAAACGCCCGGGTCGCTGGAAACACCATATATTTT	CATINARVAGNTIYF
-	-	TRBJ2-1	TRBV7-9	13	TGTGCCAGCAGCCCACAATTGAACAATGAGCAGTTCTTC	CASSPQLNNEQFF
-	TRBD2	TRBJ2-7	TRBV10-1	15	TGCGCCAGCAGTGAGTCGACTAGCGGAACCTACGAGCAGTACTTC	CASSESTSGTYEQYF
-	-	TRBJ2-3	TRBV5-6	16	TGTGCCAGCAGCTCGTGGGGAGCAGATAGCACAGATACGCAGTATTTT	CASSSWGADSTDTQYF
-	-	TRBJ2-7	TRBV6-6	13	TGTGCCAGCAGTTACCCCCCAGGGGACGAGCAGTACTTC	CASSYPPGDEQYF
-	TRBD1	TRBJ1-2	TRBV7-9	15	TGTGCCAGCAGCTTAGCGGGACAGGGGGGCTATGGCTACACCTTC	CASSLAGQGGYGYTF
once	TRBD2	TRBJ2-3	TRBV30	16	TGTGCCTGGATCCTCCGGGGGGGGACTAGCACAGATACGCAGTATTTT	CAWILRGGTSTDTQYF
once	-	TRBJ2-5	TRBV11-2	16	TGTGCCAGCAGCTTAGACTACCGGGCCCCTGGAGAGACCCAGTACTTC	CASSLDYRAPGETQYF
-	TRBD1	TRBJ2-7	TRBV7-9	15	TGTGCCAGCAGCTTTCAACAGGGGTTTACCTACGAGCAGTACTTC	CASSFQQGFTYEQYF
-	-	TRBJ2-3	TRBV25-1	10	TGTGCCAGCAGTTTGGGGACGCAGTATTTT	CASSLGTQYF
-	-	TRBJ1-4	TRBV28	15	TGTGCCAGCAGTTTACCTATGGAACACGGTGAAAAACTGTTTTTT	CASSLPMEHGEKLFF
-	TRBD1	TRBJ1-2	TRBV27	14	TGTGCCAGCAGTCCGACGACAGGGGGCTATGGCTACACCTTC	CASSPTTGGYGYTF
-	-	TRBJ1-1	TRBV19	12	TGTGCCAGTAGTCCAGAGGACGCAGAAGCTTTCTTT	CASSPEDAEAFF
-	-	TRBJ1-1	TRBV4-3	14	TGCGCCAGCAGCCAAGATGGTTGGAACACTGAAGCTTTCTTT	CASSQDGWNTEAFF
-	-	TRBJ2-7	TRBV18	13	TGTGCCAGCTCACTCCAAGGAAACTACGAGCAGTACTTC	CASSLQGNYEQYF
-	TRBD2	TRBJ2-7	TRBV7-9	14	TGTGCCAGCAGCTTACAAGCGGGGGGCCACGAGCAGTACTTC	CASSLQAGGHEQYF
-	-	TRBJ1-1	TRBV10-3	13	TGTGCCATCAGTCTTGACTCTGGCACTGAAGCTTTCTTT	CAISLDSGTEAFF
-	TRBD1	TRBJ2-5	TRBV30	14	TGTGCCTGGAGCGCGGACAGGGCCGAAGAGACCCAGTACTTC	CAWSADRAEETQYF
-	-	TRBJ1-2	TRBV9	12	TGTGCCAGCAGCGTAGAATTCGGGGGCTACACCTTC	CASSVEFGGYTF
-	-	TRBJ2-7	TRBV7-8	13	TGTGCCAGCAGCTTAGAGGGCCGCTACGAGCAGTACTTC	CASSLEGRYEQYF
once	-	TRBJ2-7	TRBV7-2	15	TGTGCCAGCAGCTTAGTCCGGGGGGCCCCCTACGAGCAGTACTTC	CASSLVRGAPYEQYF